One and the same sample provided the 32 T cell receptor beta chains below, sequenced in a study of cytomegalovirus exposure and HLA in healthy donors. PCR involved 60 Vbeta and 13 Jbeta primers. TCRdb keeps only in-frame clones here, not all; method: immunoSEQ multiplex PCR. The sample lists around 140,000 clones; over 75% were seen once. Sequenced input: PBMCs. Every receptor here comes from a woman between 25 and 40 years old in good health and CMV-seronegative.

This clone was detected only once. The chain joins TRBV27 to TRBJ2-2, with TRBD2 identical over 11 bases. The CDR3 consists of 18 residues. Germline loops: CDR1 MNHEY, CDR2 SMNVEV (reference sequence). V dropped 4 bases and J dropped 0; count of bases not matched to a gene: 7. The CDR3: CASSSGLAVASNTGELFF. In DNA, the CDR3 is TGTGCCAGCAGTTCGGGACTAGCGGTAGCTTCGAACACCGGGGAGCTGTTTTTT.

V and J are TRBV6-1 and TRBJ2-3, with TRBD2 as a possible D gene (5 bases). Between the trimmed V and J ends, which lost 4 bases and 3 bases, there was a span of 17 bases. The CDR3 has 16 amino acids. CDR1 and CDR2 from the germline V gene are MNHNS and SASEGT. The CDR3 sequence: CASSVEQRSRTDTQYF. CDR3 bases: TGTGCCAGCAGTGTGGAACAGCGGAGTAGAACAGATACGCAGTATTTT.

This clone was seen only a few times. The V call is TRBV1, the J call TRBJ2-7; TRBD2 is the table's D call and was not checked against the DNA. TRBV1 is designated a pseudogene. The CDR3 spans 15 residues. For the CDR3, the DNA is TGCACCAGCAGCCCCCGAACCCGGAGCTCCTACGAGCAGTACTTC. This encodes CTSSPRTRSSYEQYF.

This chain uses TRBV5-1 with TRBJ1-1, with D perhaps matching TRBD1 (5 bases). Germline assignment: CDR1 SGHRS and CDR2 YFSETQ. The CDR3 has 14 residues. Trimming cost V 7 bases and J 1 base, with 14 bases left between them. CDR3 DNA sequence: TGCGCCAGCGGGGGGAAGATGGGGAACACTGAAGCTTTCTTT. It specifies CASGGKMGNTEAFF.

The DNA for the CDR3 is TGTGCTAGTGGTTTGGTTCTAGCGGGGGGACACCAAGCCAAAAACATTCAGTACTTC. Translated: CASGLVLAGGHQAKNIQYF. V and J are TRBV12-5 and TRBJ2-4; TRBD2 matches 11 bases. The CDR3 is 19 residues long. The junction had 7 bases not matched to a gene; V was cut back by 0 bases and J by 0 bases. Germline values: CDR1 LGHNT, CDR2 FRNRAP.

This clone was observed once. The chain combines TRBV18 with TRBJ2-1; D remains unclear. The CDR3 spans 14 residues. V lost 2 bases and J lost 3, with 8 bases in between. The germline V gene has CDR1 KGHSH and CDR2 LQKENI. The CDR3 protein is CASSPTRFYNEQFF. As DNA, the CDR3 is TGTGCCAGCTCACCAACCAGATTCTACAATGAGCAGTTCTTC.

V usage is TRBV18 and J usage is TRBJ2-7; TRBD1 agrees at 8 bases. Germline trimming cut 0 bases from V and 6 bases from J; bases unmatched to any gene: 1. The CDR3 has 13 residues. The germline gives CDR1 KGHSH, CDR2 LQKENI. Here the CDR3 reads CASSPPQGAEQYF. For the CDR3, the DNA is TGTGCCAGCTCACCACCGCAGGGGGCCGAGCAGTACTTC.

The J gene is TRBJ1-1, the V gene TRBV4-3, with a possible D match to TRBD1 (5 bases). The CDR3 is 13 amino acids. V dropped 2 bases and J dropped 5 bases, with 9 bases sitting between them. Germline CDR1 is LGHNA and CDR2 is YSLEER. The CDR3 loop is CASSQSRGTEAFF. The CDR3 DNA follows: TGCGCCAGCAGCCAATCCCGGGGGACTGAAGCTTTCTTT.

This chain links TRBV11-2 with TRBJ1-4; D gene uncertain. V was shortened by 4 bases and J by 6 bases, with 12 bases between the two germline ends. This CDR3 region has 14 residues. Per the germline V gene, CDR1 is SGHAT and CDR2 is FQNNGV. The CDR3 protein is CASSSPRRDEKLFF. CDR3 DNA: TGTGCCAGCAGCTCCCCGAGACGGGATGAAAAACTGTTTTTT.

The rearrangement links TRBV7-6 to TRBJ2-5, with 8 bases lining up with TRBD1. Germline trimming cut 7 bases from V and 4 bases from J; bases unmatched to any gene: 11. The germline gives CDR1 SGHVS, CDR2 FNYEAQ. The CDR3 consists of 15 residues. The CDR3 protein is CASTYQGAVGETQYF. CDR3 sequence (DNA): TGTGCCAGCACCTATCAGGGGGCAGTTGGAGAGACCCAGTACTTC. Filled out from reference TRBV7-6 and TRBJ2-5, the complete variable domain reads GAGVSQSPRYKVTKRGQDVALRCDPISGHVSLYWYRQALGQGPEFLTYFNYEAQQDKSGLPNDRFSAERPEGSISTLTIQRTEQRDSAMYRCASTYQGAVGETQYFGPGTRLLVL.

The genes are TRBV2 and TRBJ2-1, with TRBD2 as a possible D gene (5 bases). Germline CDR1 SNHLY, CDR2 FYNNEI. Trimming left V 3 bases short and J 6 bases short, with 18 bases between. This CDR3 contains 16 residues. The CDR3 DNA reads TGTGCCAGCAGTGAGGAGAGGGCAGGCGGTGGCAATGAGCAGTTCTTC. Amino acids: CASSEERAGGGNEQFF. The entire variable domain, with the rest obtained from reference TRBV2 and TRBJ2-1, is as follows: EPEVTQTPSHQVTQMGQEVILRCVPISNHLYFYWYRQILGQKVEFLVSFYNNEISEKSEIFDDQFSVERPDGSNFTLKIRSTKLEDSAMYFCASSEERAGGGNEQFFGPGTRLTVL.

CDR3 sequence reads: CASSLEGLPNEKLFF. For the CDR3, the DNA is TGTGCCAGCAGCTTAGAGGGGCTGCCGAATGAAAAACTGTTTTTT. V is TRBV7-2 and J is TRBJ1-4; a weak D match, TRBD1 (5 bases). The germline V gene encodes CDR1 SGHTA and CDR2 FQGNSA. V was trimmed by 1 base and J by 5 bases, leaving 11 bases between them. The CDR3 loop spans 15 amino acids.

The CDR3 region is CAIKTEGGADTQYF. CDR3 nucleotide sequence: TGTGCCATCAAGACAGAAGGCGGGGCAGATACGCAGTATTTT. V is TRBV10-3 and J is TRBJ2-3, with a tentative D call TRBD2 (6 bases). The CDR3 contains 14 residues. Trimming shortened V by 7 bases and J by 4 bases, and 15 bases separated the two germline ends. Germline CDR1 is ENHRY and CDR2 is SYGVKD.

The J gene is TRBJ2-6, the V gene TRBV5-1, with 8 bases identical to TRBD1. V shed 1 base, J shed 0 bases, and the junction held 6 bases outside the gene matches. Per the germline V gene, CDR1 is SGHRS and CDR2 is YFSETQ. This CDR3 spans 18 amino acids. DNA of the CDR3: TGCGCCAGCAGCTTGAAGGCAGGGGGCCGCTCTGGGGCCAACGTCCTGACTTTC. Protein product: CASSLKAGGRSGANVLTF.

Here the CDR3 DNA reads TGTGCCAGCAGTGGACTAGCGGGAGGCGAGCAGTACTTC. Protein sequence: CASSGLAGGEQYF. The chain carries TRBV6-6 and TRBJ2-7, with TRBD2 matching over 14 bases. Germline V CDR1 and CDR2: MNHNY, SVGAGI (reference sequence). J gave up 6 bases and V 5 bases, and 0 bases lay outside the gene matches. The length of the CDR3 is 13 residues.

This clone was seen only a few times. This chain uses TRBV4-1 with TRBJ1-4; 11 positions match TRBD1. Per germline, CDR1 MGHRA and CDR2 YSYEKL. The CDR3 consists of 14 residues. V shed 6 bases and J 8 bases; nucleotides not matched to a gene: 5. The CDR3: CASSRTGGWEKLFF. The CDR3 nucleotides read TGCGCCAGCAGTCGGACAGGGGGCTGGGAAAAACTGTTTTTT.

The chain carries TRBV7-6 and TRBJ2-7, with 7 bases matching TRBD1. CDR3 length: 15 residues. CDR1 SGHVS and CDR2 FNYEAQ come from the germline V gene. Unmatched junction bases numbered 9, after V lost 5 bases and J lost 2 bases. The CDR3 nucleotides are TGTGCCAGCAGCCCGCGGTCACAGGGGACCTACGAGCAGTACTTC. Encoded protein: CASSPRSQGTYEQYF.

The chain combines TRBV5-5 with TRBJ2-7; 7 nucleotides match TRBD1. The CDR3 spans 13 residues. CDR1 SGHKS and CDR2 YYEKEE come from the germline V gene (reference sequence). With 4 bases clipped from V and 3 bases from J, the junction kept 4 bases outside the gene matches. The CDR3 loop is CASSVTGDYEQYF. As DNA, the CDR3 is TGTGCCAGCAGCGTAACAGGGGACTACGAGCAGTACTTC.

The V and J genes are TRBV7-3 and TRBJ2-1; 8 positions agree with TRBD2. Germline V gives CDR1 SGHTA, CDR2 FQGTGA. J gave up 0 bases and V 4 bases, and 8 bases lay outside the gene matches. The CDR3 consists of 17 residues. CDR3 in DNA: TGTGCCAGCAGCTCCCCAGGGAGCGGGGGCTCCTACAATGAGCAGTTCTTC. This codes for CASSSPGSGGSYNEQFF.

This chain links TRBV2 with TRBJ2-4; tentative D call: TRBD2 (5 bases). V lost 6 bases to trimming and J lost 6 bases, with 9 bases between them. CDR3 length equals 12 residues. Germline V gene sequence: CDR1 SNHLY, CDR2 FYNNEI. The CDR3 coding sequence is TGTGCCAGCAGGCGGACTGGAAACATTCAGTACTTC. Translating it yields CASRRTGNIQYF.

The sample holds one count of this clone. The V call is TRBV30, the J call TRBJ2-7; the match to TRBD1 covers 11 bases. Trimming removed 4 bases from V and 4 bases from J; junction bases left unmatched: 3. This CDR3 region has 13 residues. Germline V lookup: CDR1 GTSNPN, CDR2 SVGIG (reference sequence). CDR3 coding DNA: TGTGCCTGGACCGGGACAGGGGGATACGAGCAGTACTTC. It specifies CAWTGTGGYEQYF.

V gene TRBV7-8 combines with J gene TRBJ2-7; 8 nucleotides agree with TRBD2. Looked up from germline, CDR1 is SGHVS and CDR2 is FQNEAQ. The junction had 7 bases not matched to a gene; V was cut back by 1 base and J by 2 bases. The CDR3 contains 16 residues. The CDR3 reads CASSLELSGATYEQYF. The CDR3 DNA follows: TGTGCCAGCAGCTTAGAGCTTAGCGGGGCTACCTACGAGCAGTACTTC.

This chain joins TRBV5-1 and TRBJ2-3; D is perhaps TRBD2 (6 bases). The ends were cut back, 6 bases at V and 1 base at J, with 12 bases in the middle. The CDR3 is 14 residues long. In germline, CDR1 is SGHRS, CDR2 YFSETQ. The CDR3 loop is CASTRRARTDTQYF. Written as DNA, the CDR3 is TGCGCCAGCACCCGGAGGGCCCGCACAGATACGCAGTATTTT.

This clone was counted between two and nine times. This rearrangement joins TRBV7-9 to TRBJ2-7; 12 bases line up with TRBD1. Unmatched junction bases numbered 10, after V lost 5 bases and J lost 5 bases. Germline CDR1 SEHNR, CDR2 FQNEAQ (reference sequence). The CDR3 has 16 residues. The CDR3 protein is CASSTPGTGGRDEQYF. For the CDR3, the DNA is TGTGCCAGCAGCACTCCCGGGACAGGGGGCAGGGACGAGCAGTACTTC.

Comment on this clone: The junction differs from germline at one of its ends, possibly a read error. This chain links TRBV7-9 with TRBJ1-2; 10 bases match TRBD1. Germline V gives CDR1 SEHNR, CDR2 FQNEAQ (reference sequence). CDR3 length: 17 residues. DNA of the CDR3: TGTTCCAGCAGCTTTTTGGGACAGGGGTTTTCTAGCTATGGCTACACCTTC. Translation gives CSSSFLGQGFSSYGYTF.

This chain connects TRBV7-7 to TRBJ2-1; a possible D gene is TRBD2 (5 bases). The germline CDR1 and CDR2 sequences are SSHAT and FNYEAQ (reference sequence). The V gene lost 5 bases and the J gene lost 1 base, with 18 bases spanning the gap. The CDR3 totals 17 residues. Here the CDR3 DNA reads TGTGCCAGCAGCCGCGGGCGGACTCTCGCTTCCTACAATGAGCAGTTCTTC. It codes for CASSRGRTLASYNEQFF. The full variable domain, completed using reference TRBV7-7 and TRBJ2-1, is GAGVSQSPRYKVTKRGQDVTLRCDPISSHATLYWYQQALGQGPEFLTYFNYEAQPDKSGLPSDRFSAERPEGSISTLTIQRTEQRDSAMYRCASSRGRTLASYNEQFFGPGTRLTVL.

This chain uses TRBV11-3 with TRBJ2-7, with D hard to call. This CDR3 comprises 13 residues. Germline V gene sequence: CDR1 SGHNT, CDR2 YENEEA. The V end lost 0 bases, the J end lost 6 bases, and 9 bases lay between the germline ends. In DNA form, the CDR3 reads TGTGCCAGCAGCTTAGAACTAACGGGCGAGCAGTACTTC. This encodes CASSLELTGEQYF.

The rearrangement joins TRBV10-2 to TRBJ2-3; D remains ambiguous. V lost 4 bases and J lost 4, with 9 bases in between. The CDR3 covers 13 residues. Per germline, CDR1 WSHSY and CDR2 SAAADI. CDR3 DNA sequence: TGCGCCAGCAGTGCTAGAGCCCCAGATACGCAGTATTTT. It encodes CASSARAPDTQYF.

Only one count was recorded for this clone. V and J are TRBV25-1 and TRBJ2-5; maybe TRBD2 (6 bases). Germline loops: CDR1 MGHDK, CDR2 SYGVNS. V was cut by 2 bases and J by 5 bases, with 18 bases left in between. This CDR3 spans 16 amino acids. The CDR3 sequence is CASSEAYGGGVETQYF. The CDR3 nucleotides are TGTGCCAGCAGTGAAGCGTACGGGGGAGGCGTGGAGACCCAGTACTTC.

V and J are TRBV11-3 and TRBJ2-5, with TRBD1 as a possible D gene (6 bases). The CDR3 has 16 residues. CDR1 and CDR2 from the germline V gene are SGHNT and YENEEA. V was cut by 5 bases and J by 5 bases, with 21 bases left in between. DNA of the CDR3: TGTGCCAGCAGCCCCTCGTCCTACAGGGAACTTGAGACCCAGTACTTC. Encoded protein: CASSPSSYRELETQYF. Using reference TRBV11-3 and TRBJ2-5 for the parts outside the CDR3, the full variable domain is EAGVVQSPRYKIIEKKQPVAFWCNPISGHNTLYWYLQNLGQGPELLIRYENEEAVDDSQLPKDRFSAERLKGVDSTLKIQPAELGDSAVYLCASSPSSYRELETQYFGPGTRLLVL.

In this sample, this clone turned up once. The rearrangement uses TRBV5-1 and TRBJ1-2, with D perhaps matching TRBD1 (6 bases). V dropped 5 bases and J dropped 3 bases, with 17 bases sitting between them. Germline V CDR1 and CDR2: SGHRS, YFSETQ. The CDR3 runs to 15 residues. CDR3 protein: CASRSDRIQDYGYTF. CDR3 nucleotide sequence: TGCGCCAGCAGATCTGACAGGATTCAAGACTATGGCTACACCTTC.

The chain joins TRBV19 to TRBJ1-5; 10 nucleotides align to TRBD1. Germline values: CDR1 LNHDA, CDR2 SQIVND (reference sequence). Trimming at V came to 5 bases and at J to 7 bases, leaving 2 bases not matched to a gene. The CDR3 extends over 13 amino acids. CDR3 loop: CASSGQGGQPQHF. CDR3 DNA sequence: TGTGCCAGTAGTGGACAGGGGGGCCAGCCCCAGCATTTT.